This entry lists 4 T cell receptor beta chains sequenced from one sample in a study of CD8+ T cells in alopecia areata (dated by TCRdb to between 2018 and 2020). Library prep was done by the immunoSEQ multiplex PCR assay. RNA was extracted from all samples and reverse transcribed into cDNA, which served as template for TCR sequencing. TCRdb carries this immuneACCESS record with in-frame sequences only. Its versions omit some clonotypes, under half of them owing to an unresolved V gene in the studies checked, with the rest unexplained. Here the sample has around 160,000 clones; 80% to 90% occur a single time. The ten largest clones represent around 16% of the sample. Sample time point, as interpreted from the label and publication: baseline before oral tofacitinib. The material sequenced was CD8+ T cells sorted from blood, taken at week 0. The receptors here all came from a human donor with alopecia areata.

This clone was picked up a small number of times. The chain employs TRBV19 and TRBJ2-7, with D perhaps TRBD1 (6 bases). The V end lost 3 bases, the J end lost 0 bases, and 9 bases lay between the germline ends. CDR1 is LNHDA and CDR2 is SQIVND in the germline V gene (reference sequence). This CDR3 is 14 amino acids long. The CDR3 nucleotides are TGTGCCAGTAGTATCTCGGACAGCTCCTACGAGCAGTACTTC. This gives the protein CASSISDSSYEQYF.

This chain joins TRBV2 and TRBJ1-1; no clear D gene. The CDR3 covers 12 residues. Between the trimmed V and J ends, which lost 2 bases and 1 base, there was a span of 2 bases. Germline-derived CDR1 and CDR2 are SNHLY and FYNNEI. CDR3 in amino acids: CASSEQNTEAFF. CDR3 DNA: TGTGCCAGCAGTGAACAGAACACTGAAGCTTTCTTT.

The CDR3 loop is CASSLEMGAGGADTQYF. CDR3 DNA sequence: TGTGCCAGCAGCTTAGAGATGGGCGCGGGGGGCGCAGATACGCAGTATTTT. V usage is TRBV11-2 and J usage is TRBJ2-3; 8 bases match TRBD2. Germline loops: CDR1 SGHAT, CDR2 FQNNGV. This CDR3 has 17 amino acids. The V gene end was trimmed by 0 bases and the J gene end by 4 bases; junction bases not matched to a gene: 9.

The rearrangement uses TRBV7-9 and TRBJ2-5; D unclear. CDR3 length: 16 amino acids. V lost 5 bases to trimming and J lost 1 base, with 17 bases between them. Germline CDR1 SEHNR, CDR2 FQNEAQ (reference sequence). The CDR3 sequence: CASSDRPQQIQETQYF. In DNA, the CDR3 is TGTGCCAGCAGCGATCGACCGCAGCAAATCCAAGAGACCCAGTACTTC.